This entry describes one T cell receptor (beta chain). All enrollees were roughly 18 to 100 years old and from around 25 US areas. Symptom resolution, clearance, or two negative PCRs marked donors in Cohort 3 as recovered. The V segment lost 5 bases and the J segment 2 bases; nucleotides outside the gene matches: 9. The CDR3 runs 16 residues. Germline V lookup: CDR1 SGHRS, CDR2 YFSETQ. Per the original methods: Reference gene primer amplification in the assay estimated nucleated cell counts. TCRdb keeps only in-frame clones here, not all; method: immunoSEQ multiplex PCR. Clone size and V and J calls were adopted from that table, with D and trimming inferred from the DNA. This table has a few hundred thousand clones, 70% to 90% appearing once. The data stem from a study of blood T cell repertoires in COVID-19. Study context: From T cells, B-cell-depleted T cells, or PBMCs came the material, which was cDNA or gDNA.

This sequence was found in a woman aged 40 to 55 who had recovered from COVID-19. The chain employs TRBV5-1 and TRBJ1-2; TRBD1 agrees at 10 bases. The sample consisted of PBMCs or T cells enriched from blood (not recorded which). This CDR3 is CASRRTGGFVNYGYTF. The DNA of the CDR3 is TGCGCCAGCAGGCGGACAGGGGGTTTCGTAAACTATGGCTACACCTTC.